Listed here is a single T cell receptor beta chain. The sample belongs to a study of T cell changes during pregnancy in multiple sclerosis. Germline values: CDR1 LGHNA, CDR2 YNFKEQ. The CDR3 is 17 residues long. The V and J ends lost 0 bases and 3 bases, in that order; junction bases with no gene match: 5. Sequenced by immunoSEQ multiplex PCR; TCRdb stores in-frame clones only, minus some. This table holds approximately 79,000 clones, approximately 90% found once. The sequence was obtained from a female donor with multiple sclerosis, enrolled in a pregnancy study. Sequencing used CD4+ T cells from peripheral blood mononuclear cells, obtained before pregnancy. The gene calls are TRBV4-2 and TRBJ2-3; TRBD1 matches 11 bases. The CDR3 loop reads CASSQDGQGAPTDTQYF. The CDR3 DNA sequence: TGTGCCAGCAGCCAAGATGGACAGGGGGCTCCGACAGATACGCAGTATTTT.